Presented here are 4 T cell receptor beta chains from one specimen sequenced in a study of blood T cell repertoires in COVID-19. Assay used: immunoSEQ multiplex PCR; TCRdb lists only in-frame clones, some missing. The profile shows about 93,000 clones, 75% to 90% of them singletons. The sequencing sample was made of peripheral blood. These TCRs come from an elderly woman with acute or convalescent COVID-19.

V is TRBV27 and J is TRBJ2-7; D is possibly TRBD2 (5 bases). V was shortened by 6 bases and J by 2 bases, with 17 bases between the two germline ends. Germline CDR1 and CDR2: MNHEY and SMNVEV (reference sequence). This CDR3 contains 15 residues. The CDR3: CASSATSRTTYEQYF. The CDR3 DNA is TGTGCCAGCAGCGCCACTAGTCGTACCACCTACGAGCAGTACTTC.

The CDR3, as DNA: TGCGCCAGCAGCGAGGGCGTTGGCAATCAGCCCCAGCATTTT. Its protein is CASSEGVGNQPQHF. The V gene is TRBV5-1, the J gene TRBJ1-5, with no clear D. Trimming left V 4 bases short and J 2 bases short, with 10 bases between. CDR3 length equals 14 residues. Germline values: CDR1 SGHRS, CDR2 YFSETQ.

This sequence joins TRBV2 and TRBJ2-5; the D gene is possibly TRBD1 (5 bases). CDR3 length: 14 residues. V gave up 4 bases and J gave up 1 base, with 10 bases separating them. Germline V gene data show CDR1 as SNHLY and CDR2 as FYNNEI. CDR3 sequence (DNA): TGTGCCAGCAGTGTGGTCAGGGCCCAAGAGACCCAGTACTTC. It codes for CASSVVRAQETQYF.

This clone was detected many times. The rearrangement links TRBV19 to TRBJ2-1; 12 bases are shared with TRBD1. CDR1 is LNHDA, CDR2 SQIVND, per germline (reference sequence). The CDR3 loop spans 19 amino acids. The trim removed 2 bases at V and 0 bases at J, leaving 8 bases unmatched. This CDR3 reads CASSIRGQGAIVSYNEQFF. As DNA, the CDR3 is TGTGCCAGTAGTATAAGGGGACAGGGGGCGATCGTCTCCTACAATGAGCAGTTCTTC.